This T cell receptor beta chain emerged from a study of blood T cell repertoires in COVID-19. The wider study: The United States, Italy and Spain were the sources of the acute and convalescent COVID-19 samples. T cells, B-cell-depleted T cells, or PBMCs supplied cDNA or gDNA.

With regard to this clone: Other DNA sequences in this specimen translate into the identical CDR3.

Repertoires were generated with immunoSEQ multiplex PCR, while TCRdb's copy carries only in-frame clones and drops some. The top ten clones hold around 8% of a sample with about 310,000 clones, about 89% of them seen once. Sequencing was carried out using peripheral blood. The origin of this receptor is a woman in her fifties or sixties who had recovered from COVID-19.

The CDR3 region is CASRGQGNQPQHF. Written as DNA, the CDR3 is TGTGCCAGCAGGGGACAGGGAAATCAGCCCCAGCATTTT. The rearrangement uses TRBV28 and TRBJ1-5; the match to TRBD1 covers 9 bases. The germline V gene encodes CDR1 MDHEN and CDR2 SYDVKM. Germline trimming cut 6 bases from V and 4 bases from J; bases unmatched to any gene: 1. This CDR3 is 13 amino acids long.